The 13 T cell receptor beta chains below come from one sample, sequenced in a study of blood T cell repertoires in COVID-19. TCRdb's table, derived via immunoSEQ multiplex PCR, lists solely in-frame clones and lacks some. Of about 37,000 clones in the sample, 89% were seen once. The sample consisted of peripheral blood. The receptors originated from a human donor in a cohort sampled during active COVID-19.

The table lists this clone with a count of one. The rearrangement uses TRBV24-1 and TRBJ1-1; D call uncertain. The CDR3 extends over 13 amino acids. Germline CDR1 is KGHDR and CDR2 is SFDVKD. Between the trimmed V and J ends, which lost 1 base and 5 bases, there was a span of 7 bases. The CDR3 bases are TGTGCCACCAGTGATTTCAGCGGAACTGAAGCTTTCTTT. Its translation is CATSDFSGTEAFF.

This clone appeared once. V usage is TRBV5-6 and J usage is TRBJ2-7, with TRBD2 identical over 11 bases. Germline CDR1 is SGHDT and CDR2 is YYEEEE. The CDR3 is made up of 16 amino acids. The V and J ends lost 0 bases and 1 base, in that order; junction bases with no gene match: 3. This chain's CDR3 is CASSLASSGRSYEQYF. Here the CDR3 DNA reads TGTGCCAGCAGCTTGGCCTCTAGCGGGAGGTCCTACGAGCAGTACTTC.

The V call is TRBV6-5, the J call TRBJ2-6; D not resolved. Trimming took 6 bases from V and 1 from J, leaving 10 bases between them. This CDR3 has 15 amino acids. Per the germline V gene, CDR1 is MNHEY and CDR2 is SVGAGI. The CDR3 DNA reads as TGTGCCAGCAGCCCGCAGTTGTCTGGGGCCAACGTCCTGACTTTC. It codes for CASSPQLSGANVLTF.

J is TRBJ1-2 and V is TRBV7-2; possible D gene TRBD1, 5 bases. The V gene lost 5 bases and the J gene lost 6 bases, with 16 bases spanning the gap. This CDR3 has 14 residues. In germline, CDR1 is SGHTA, CDR2 FQGNSA. The CDR3 loop is CASSPLGAVNGYTF. The DNA of the CDR3 is TGTGCCAGCAGCCCCTTAGGGGCAGTAAATGGCTACACCTTC.

This sequence joins TRBV5-6 and TRBJ1-4; TRBD1 matches 7 bases. The CDR3 sequence is 15 residues long. The germline V gene encodes CDR1 SGHDT and CDR2 YYEEEE. V gave up 4 bases and J gave up 5 bases; unmatched junction bases: 8. The CDR3 sequence: CASSRDSFPNEKLFF. DNA for the CDR3: TGTGCCAGCAGCCGGGACAGCTTTCCGAATGAAAAACTGTTTTTT. The full variable domain, completed using reference TRBV5-6 and TRBJ1-4, is DAGVTQSPTHLIKTRGQQVTLRCSPKSGHDTVSWYQQALGQGPQFIFQYYEEEERQRGNFPDRFSGHQFPNYSSELNVNALLLGDSALYLCASSRDSFPNEKLFFGSGTQLSVL.

The chain employs TRBV2 and TRBJ1-5; perhaps TRBD1 as D (6 bases). The CDR3 spans 13 residues. Trimming cost V 4 bases and J 4 bases, with 8 bases left between them. The germline gives CDR1 SNHLY, CDR2 FYNNEI. The chain's CDR3 is CASSVRGNQPQHF. The CDR3 DNA reads as TGTGCCAGCAGTGTCAGGGGAAATCAGCCCCAGCATTTT.

This rearrangement joins TRBV7-8 to TRBJ1-1; a possible D gene is TRBD1 (5 bases). CDR3 length: 13 amino acids. V lost 2 bases and J lost 7, with 11 bases in between. CDR1 is SGHVS and CDR2 is FQNEAQ in the germline V gene. For the CDR3, the DNA is TGTGCCAGCAGCTTATTCGGCAGGGTTGAAGCTTTCTTT. Residues: CASSLFGRVEAFF.

CDR3 sequence: CAWSGTSGGARSSYNEQFF. CDR3 DNA sequence: TGTGCCTGGAGTGGGACTAGCGGGGGGGCGCGGAGCTCCTACAATGAGCAGTTCTTC. The J gene is TRBJ2-1, the V gene TRBV30; 15 nucleotides agree with TRBD2. Germline V gives CDR1 GTSNPN, CDR2 SVGIG (reference sequence). CDR3 length: 19 amino acids. With V trimmed by 1 base and J by 0 bases, 7 bases remained unmatched. The complete variable domain, with remaining parts taken from reference TRBV30 and TRBJ2-1, reads SQTIHQWPATLVQPVGSPLSLECTVEGTSNPNLYWYRQAAGRGLQLLFYSVGIGQISSEVPQNLSASRPQDRQFILSSKKLLLSDSGFYLCAWSGTSGGARSSYNEQFFGPGTRLTVL.

CDR3 coding DNA: TGTGCCAGCAGCCGGGGACTAGCGGGCACCGGGGAGCTGTTTTTT. Translated: CASSRGLAGTGELFF. The chain has TRBV7-2 and TRBJ2-2; 12 bases are shared with TRBD2. CDR3 length equals 15 residues. V shed 5 bases, J shed 4 bases, and the junction held 2 bases outside the gene matches. Per germline, CDR1 SGHTA and CDR2 FQGNSA.

The chain links TRBV29-1 to TRBJ1-3; D gene unclear. Trimming stripped 6 bases from V and 2 bases from J, with 8 bases between. The CDR3 has 12 amino acids. The germline CDR1 and CDR2 sequences are SQVTM and ANQGSEA. The CDR3 bases are TGCAGCGTCGACACCGCTGGAAACACCATATATTTT. This translates into CSVDTAGNTIYF.

V is TRBV5-1 and J is TRBJ1-6; D gene unclear. This CDR3 is built from 12 residues. Germline V gives CDR1 SGHRS, CDR2 YFSETQ. V was cut by 0 bases and J by 16 bases, with 11 bases left in between. This CDR3 is CASSLAGRDLHF. The CDR3 DNA reads as TGCGCCAGCAGCTTGGCCGGACGGGATCTCCACTTT.

The rearrangement joins TRBV29-1 to TRBJ2-5; 9 nucleotides match TRBD2. Losses at the gene ends were 6 bases for V and 4 bases for J; bases not matched to a gene: 12. This CDR3 region has 15 residues. Germline CDR1 reads SQVTM; CDR2 reads ANQGSEA. CDR3 nucleotides: TGCAGCGTAGCGGGAGTAGCGGGAGAAGGAGAGACCCAGTACTTC. Translation: CSVAGVAGEGETQYF.

This CDR3 is CSVPGTANEKLFF. The CDR3 coding sequence is TGCAGCGTCCCCGGGACAGCGAATGAAAAACTGTTTTTT. The chain carries TRBV29-1 and TRBJ1-4; 7 bases are shared with TRBD1. With 6 bases clipped from V and 5 bases from J, the junction kept 6 bases outside the gene matches. Germline V gives CDR1 SQVTM, CDR2 ANQGSEA. CDR3 length: 13 amino acids.